The 7 T cell receptor beta chains below all came from one sample that was sequenced in a study of OX40 agonist ivuxolimab in advanced cancers. TCRdb's table, derived via immunoSEQ multiplex PCR, lists solely in-frame clones and lacks some. The table includes roughly 60,000 clones, about 90% detected once. The sample here was CD4+ or CD8+ T cells sorted from blood, taken in a trial of the OX40 agonist ivuxolimab. These receptors all come from an adult with an advanced solid tumor such as melanoma, head and neck, liver or kidney cancer.

The gene calls are TRBV10-3 and TRBJ1-5; 8 bases align to TRBD1. CDR3 length: 14 residues. Germline trimming cut 4 bases from V and 1 base from J; bases unmatched to any gene: 0. Looked up from germline, CDR1 is ENHRY and CDR2 is SYGVKD. This CDR3 reads CAISGTGSNQPQHF. The CDR3 DNA follows: TGTGCCATCAGTGGGACAGGGAGCAATCAGCCCCAGCATTTT.

The chain joins TRBV27 to TRBJ1-1, with a tentative D call TRBD1 (6 bases). Germline CDR1 is MNHEY and CDR2 is SMNVEV (reference sequence). The CDR3 covers 13 residues. Between the trimmed V and J ends, which lost 0 bases and 7 bases, there was a span of 9 bases. CDR3 sequence: CASSLSPDSEAFF. The CDR3 nucleotides read TGTGCCAGCAGTTTATCCCCGGACAGTGAAGCTTTCTTT.

The chain couples TRBV6-5 to TRBJ1-5; D call uncertain. Germline CDR1 is MNHEY and CDR2 is SVGAGI. Trimming took 6 bases from V and 11 from J, leaving 17 bases between them. This CDR3 is 13 amino acids long. DNA of the CDR3: TGTGCCAGCAGACGACGGGGAGATGGGTCCCAGCATTTT. As protein: CASRRRGDGSQHF.

This chain joins TRBV7-3 and TRBJ1-5; no reliable D call. The CDR3 covers 14 residues. V gave up 1 base and J gave up 7 bases, with 11 bases separating them. Germline loops: CDR1 SGHTA, CDR2 FQGTGA. As DNA, the CDR3 is TGTGCCAGCAGCTTAAACTTAATCGGGCAGCCCCAGCATTTT. This codes for CASSLNLIGQPQHF.

The genes are TRBV5-8 and TRBJ1-1, with 7 bases aligning to TRBD1. Trimming took 5 bases from V and 11 from J; bases not matched to a gene: 9. Germline V CDR1 and CDR2: SGHTS, YDEGEE. The CDR3 has 12 amino acids. CDR3 in amino acids: CASSARGLAAFF. The CDR3 bases are TGTGCCAGCAGTGCGAGGGGGCTCGCGGCTTTCTTT. Supplemented by reference TRBV5-8 and TRBJ1-1, the full variable domain reads EAGVTQSPTHLIKTRGQQATLRCSPISGHTSVYWYQQALGLGLQFLLWYDEGEERNRGNFPPRFSGRQFPNYSSELNVNALELEDSALYLCASSARGLAAFFGQGTRLTVV.

CDR3 sequence: CASSQERTGGAHITEAFF. CDR3 nucleotide sequence: TGCGCCAGCAGCCAAGAGCGGACAGGGGGCGCCCATATCACTGAAGCTTTCTTT. The chain couples TRBV4-1 to TRBJ1-1; 11 nucleotides align to TRBD1. The CDR3 totals 18 residues. From germline, CDR1 is MGHRA and CDR2 YSYEKL. The V gene end was trimmed by 0 bases and the J gene end by 4 bases; junction bases not matched to a gene: 10.

The genes are TRBV5-1 and TRBJ2-1; the D call may be TRBD1 or TRBD2 (5 bases each). The CDR3 is made up of 14 amino acids. V gave up 2 bases and J gave up 4 bases, with 10 bases separating them. Germline V gene lookup returns CDR1 SGHRS and CDR2 YFSETQ. CDR3 protein: CASSFGAEYNEQFF. Written as DNA, the CDR3 is TGCGCCAGCAGCTTCGGGGCGGAGTACAATGAGCAGTTCTTC. Based on the CDR3 plus reference TRBV5-1 and TRBJ2-1, the full variable domain is KAGVTQTPRYLIKTRGQQVTLSCSPISGHRSVSWYQQTPGQGLQFLFEYFSETQRNKGNFPGRFSGRQFSNSRSEMNVSTLELGDSALYLCASSFGAEYNEQFFGPGTRLTVL.